This entry lists 19 T cell receptor beta chains sequenced from one sample in a study of identical twins. TCRdb re-called the 5' RACE reads through MiXCR, storing one row per CDR3 protein. The sample records roughly 690,000 distinct CDR3 sequences, about 20% being singletons. The sample was also reused in another study, on T cells expressing NK-cell markers.

Sequenced material: PBMCs. These receptors all come from a woman under 30 in good health.

This chain connects TRBV11-2 to TRBJ2-3, with TRBD2 matching 10 bases. The V gene end was trimmed by 1 base and the J gene end by 6 bases; junction bases not matched to a gene: 7. This CDR3 has 16 amino acids. Germline V gene sequence: CDR1 SGHAT, CDR2 FQNNGV. CDR3: CASSLVQREGLDTQYF. Written as DNA, the CDR3 is TGTGCCAGCAGCTTAGTACAGCGGGAGGGCCTGGATACGCAGTATTTT.

Only a few counts were recorded for this clonotype. The chain couples TRBV7-9 to TRBJ1-3; D not certain. Trimming removed 7 bases at V and 0 bases at J, with 16 bases between. Germline CDR1 is SEHNR and CDR2 is FQNEAQ (reference sequence). This CDR3 has 16 amino acids. CDR3 loop: CASIERSPNSGNTIYF. The CDR3 region has the DNA TGTGCCAGCATCGAACGGAGCCCGAACTCTGGAAACACCATATATTTT. The full variable domain, with the rest looked up from reference TRBV7-9 and TRBJ1-3, is DTGVSQNPRHKITKRGQNVTFRCDPISEHNRLYWYRQTLGQGPEFLTYFQNEAQLEKSRLLSDRFSAERPKGSFSTLEIQRTEQGDSAMYLCASIERSPNSGNTIYFGEGSWLTVV.

This clonotype was picked up a small number of times. This sequence joins TRBV7-3 and TRBJ2-1, with TRBD1 as a possible D gene (5 bases). There are 13 residues in the CDR3. Trimming cost V 4 bases and J 6 bases, with 10 bases left between them. Germline CDR1 is SGHTA and CDR2 is FQGTGA. CDR3 DNA: TGTGCCAGCAGCTCCGGACACCCCAATGAGCAGTTCTTC. Translation gives CASSSGHPNEQFF.

This rearrangement joins TRBV7-2 to TRBJ2-5, with 11 bases lining up with TRBD1. V lost 7 bases and J lost 9; bases outside the gene matches: 4. The germline V gene has CDR1 SGHTA and CDR2 FQGNSA. The CDR3 runs 12 residues. Written as DNA, the CDR3 is TGTGCCAGCATCGGGACAGGGGGAGCCCAGTACTTC. Its protein product is CASIGTGGAQYF.

The chain has TRBV7-6 and TRBJ2-7, with 7 bases that match TRBD1. CDR3 length equals 15 residues. The ends lost 5 bases at V and 2 bases at J; junction bases unmatched: 9. CDR1 SGHVS and CDR2 FNYEAQ come from the germline V gene. CDR3 nucleotide sequence: TGTGCCAGCAGCCCGGGACAGATTTTGCCCTACGAGCAGTACTTC. It translates to CASSPGQILPYEQYF.

This clonotype has just a few counts. The J gene is TRBJ2-7, the V gene TRBV7-8, with D unclear. The ends were cut back, 0 bases at V and 7 bases at J, with 4 bases in the middle. This CDR3 comprises 11 residues. Germline loops: CDR1 SGHVS, CDR2 FQNEAQ. CDR3: CASSLAVEQYF. The CDR3 DNA is TGTGCCAGCAGCTTAGCGGTTGAGCAGTACTTC.

This clonotype was seen more than once but under ten times. This chain uses TRBV20-1 with TRBJ1-2; tentatively, D is TRBD1 (5 bases). The CDR3 contains 13 residues. The germline V gene has CDR1 DFQATT and CDR2 SNEGSKA (reference sequence). The V end lost 3 bases, the J end lost 8 bases, and 16 bases lay between the germline ends. The CDR3 coding sequence is TGCAGTGCTAGCCAGGGACTTTCGGGGGGCTACACCTTC. Translated, it gives CSASQGLSGGYTF.

This clonotype was observed a handful of times. The rearrangement links TRBV29-1 to TRBJ1-2; 7 bases align to TRBD1. Unmatched junction bases numbered 10, after V lost 2 bases and J lost 7 bases. This CDR3 is built from 14 residues. Germline V gives CDR1 SQVTM, CDR2 ANQGSEA. The CDR3 coding sequence is TGCAGCGTTGAAACGATCAGGGGGTTTGGTGGCTACACCTTC. Amino acids: CSVETIRGFGGYTF.

The chain combines TRBV6-2 or TRBV6-3 with TRBJ2-1; D could derive from TRBD1 or TRBD2 (6 bases each). Trimming pared 7 bases from V and 8 bases from J, leaving 15 bases between. Germline V gene lookup returns CDR1 MNHEY and CDR2 SVGEGT. The CDR3 spans 13 residues. CDR3 residues: CASTRGPRYEQFF. The CDR3 DNA follows: TGTGCCAGCACCCGGGGGCCTCGTTATGAGCAGTTCTTC.

In DNA form, the CDR3 reads TGTGCCAGCAGTTTCGAGTGGGGGGCGGGAGCGGGCACAGAGCAGTTCTTC. The encoded protein is CASSFEWGAGAGTEQFF. J is TRBJ2-1 and V is TRBV12-3 or TRBV12-4; TRBD2 is a possible D gene (7 bases). The CDR3 covers 17 residues. Trimming cost V 3 bases and J 10 bases, with 25 bases left between them.

The chain links TRBV20-1 to TRBJ2-5; 7 bases match TRBD2. The CDR3 has 11 residues. CDR1 DFQATT and CDR2 SNEGSKA come from the germline V gene (reference sequence). CDR3: CSRLAQETQYF. In DNA form, the CDR3 reads TGCAGCCGACTAGCCCAAGAGACCCAGTACTTC.

The chain has TRBV9 and TRBJ2-7, with 9 bases lining up with TRBD1. Germline trimming cut 0 bases from V and 5 bases from J; bases unmatched to any gene: 21. CDR3 length: 20 residues. The germline CDR1 and CDR2 sequences are SGDLS and YYNGEE. CDR3 bases: TGTGCCAGCAGCGTAGGCGCTGGGGGACAGGGAAGCCCCCGGGGAGACGAGCAGTACTTC. The encoded protein is CASSVGAGGQGSPRGDEQYF.

In its sample, this clonotype was seen many times. This chain joins TRBV29-1 and TRBJ1-1; D gene ambiguous. The CDR3 has 12 residues. V lost 4 bases, J lost 7 bases, and 13 bases lay in between. In germline, CDR1 is SQVTM, CDR2 ANQGSEA. The CDR3 here is CSVGGGTLEAFF. As DNA, the CDR3 is TGCAGCGTTGGTGGAGGCACACTTGAAGCTTTCTTT.

This clonotype was counted only a few times. The V gene is TRBV3-1, the J gene TRBJ2-1; 8 bases fit TRBD2. Germline CDR1 is LGHDT and CDR2 is YNNKEL (reference sequence). V was clipped by 1 base and J by 0 bases; unmatched bases: 5. This CDR3 is built from 17 residues. Here the CDR3 reads CASSQGPSGSSYNEQFF. DNA of the CDR3: TGTGCCAGCAGCCAAGGGCCCAGCGGGAGCTCCTACAATGAGCAGTTCTTC.

The chain is built from TRBV6-1 and TRBJ2-7, with unresolved D. The CDR3 extends over 13 amino acids. Germline CDR1 and CDR2: MNHNS and SASEGT. Trimming pared 3 bases from V and 3 bases from J, leaving 9 bases between. CDR3 sequence: CASSDGPLYEQYF. CDR3 nucleotide sequence: TGTGCCAGCAGTGACGGGCCACTCTACGAGCAGTACTTC.

The V and J genes are TRBV29-1 and TRBJ1-4; possible D gene TRBD1, 6 bases. Trimming cost V 1 base and J 6 bases, with 15 bases left between them. Per germline, CDR1 SQVTM and CDR2 ANQGSEA. This CDR3 comprises 15 residues. CDR3 in DNA: TGCAGCGTTGAAGTATGGGGGGCTGGACATGAAAAACTGTTTTTT. Its translation is CSVEVWGAGHEKLFF. Based on the CDR3 plus reference TRBV29-1 and TRBJ1-4, the full variable domain is SAVISQKPSRDICQRGTSLTIQCQVDSQVTMMFWYRQQPGQSLTLIATANQGSEATYESGFVIDKFPISRPNLTFSTLTVSNMSPEDSSIYLCSVEVWGAGHEKLFFGSGTQLSVL.

The J gene is TRBJ1-2, the V gene TRBV3-1; D is unclear. The CDR3 is 16 amino acids. Germline lookup yields CDR1 LGHDT and CDR2 YNNKEL (reference sequence). The germline V and J ends were trimmed by 1 base and 0 bases, with 12 bases remaining between them. In nucleotides, the CDR3 is TGTGCCAGCAGCCAAGGTTGGACTGGAGCTAACTATGGCTACACCTTC. Protein: CASSQGWTGANYGYTF.

The chain couples TRBV5-1 to TRBJ2-7; TRBD1 matches at 8 bases. The germline V gene has CDR1 SGHRS and CDR2 YFSETQ. This CDR3 has 13 residues. Trimming at V came to 7 bases and at J to 5 bases, leaving 8 bases not matched to a gene. CDR3 coding DNA: TGCGCCAGCCGCGGGACAGGTTATAACGAGCAGTACTTC. As protein: CASRGTGYNEQYF.

The rearrangement uses TRBV29-1 and TRBJ2-7, with 10 bases aligning to TRBD1. V was pared by 4 bases and J by 2 bases, with 5 bases of the junction left unmatched. The length of the CDR3 is 14 residues. Germline-derived CDR1 and CDR2 are SQVTM and ANQGSEA. The CDR3 DNA is TGCAGCGTTGTCTGGGGACAGGGGCCCTACGAGCAGTACTTC. It specifies CSVVWGQGPYEQYF.